Here is one T cell receptor (beta chain) with its context. The antigen is unknown. A v3.0 immunoSEQ assay was performed at survey level. Assay: immunoSEQ multiplex PCR; the TCRdb copy retains only in-frame clones and omits some. The table shows over 15,000 clones, with 80% occurring only once. V was pared by 0 bases and J by 15 bases, with 15 bases between. Germline-derived CDR1 and CDR2 are MGHDK and SYGVNS. CDR3 size: 13 residues. The data are from a study of long-term antiretroviral therapy in people with HIV. Broader study findings: All time points showed a repertoire dominated by clones expanded before ART.

J is TRBJ2-4 and V is TRBV25-1; weak D call: TRBD2 (6 bases). The sample consisted of unsorted PBMCs, taken 0.2 years after starting antiretroviral therapy. The TCR originated in a woman aged 40 to 49 with HIV. The CDR3 bases are TGTGCCAGCAGTGAATATGGGGGACTCGGCTGGTACTTC. It specifies CASSEYGGLGWYF.